These 25 T cell receptor beta chains originate from one sample sequenced in a study of cytomegalovirus exposure and HLA in healthy donors. PCR amplification relied on 60 Vbeta primers (plus 13 Jbeta primers). Clones were read by immunoSEQ multiplex PCR, and TCRdb kept only the in-frame ones, dropping some. The sample records fewer than 250,000 clones, almost 80% being singletons. Material: PBMCs. Every receptor here comes from a man aged 18 to 29 in good health and CMV-seronegative.

To note about this clone: A read error may produce the germline difference seen at one junction end. This chain links TRBV7-9 with TRBJ2-1; TRBD2 aligns across 9 bases. This CDR3 is 13 amino acids long. In germline, CDR1 is SEHNR, CDR2 FQNEAQ (reference sequence). CDR3 sequence reads: CASSYSGGPELFF. The CDR3 nucleotides read TGTGCCAGCAGCTATAGCGGGGGTCCTGAGCTGTTCTTC.

This clone was seen a handful of times. The chain couples TRBV6-1 to TRBJ2-5; 11 positions agree with TRBD2. V gave up 2 bases and J gave up 4 bases; unmatched junction bases: 12. Germline V gene sequence: CDR1 MNHNS, CDR2 SASEGT. The CDR3 spans 18 residues. The CDR3 bases are TGTGCCAGCAGTGAAAGTGTTAGCGGGAGGGTCCATGGAGAGACCCAGTACTTC. This encodes CASSESVSGRVHGETQYF.

The chain has TRBV4-2 and TRBJ1-1, with D perhaps TRBD1 (5 bases). The CDR3 covers 13 residues. V was clipped by 6 bases and J by 1 base, with 9 bases between them. The germline V gene has CDR1 LGHNA and CDR2 YNFKEQ. CDR3 in amino acids: CASRGQGNTEAFF. The CDR3 nucleotides read TGTGCCAGCAGGGGGCAGGGGAACACTGAAGCTTTCTTT.

The rearrangement uses TRBV14 and TRBJ2-3; 9 bases line up with TRBD2. Germline V gene data show CDR1 as SGHDN and CDR2 as FVKESK. The CDR3 sequence is 15 residues long. Germline trimming cut 2 bases from V and 5 bases from J; bases unmatched to any gene: 5. DNA of the CDR3: TGTGCCAGCAGCCAATGGACTAGCGAAGGAGATACGCAGTATTTT. This sequence encodes CASSQWTSEGDTQYF.

This clone has more than one count but fewer than ten. This sequence joins TRBV5-4 and TRBJ2-3; TRBD2 matches 12 bases. This CDR3 region has 16 residues. V lost 2 bases, J lost 5 bases, and 6 bases stayed unmatched. From germline, CDR1 is SGHNT and CDR2 YYREEE (reference sequence). CDR3 region: CASSLRTSGVQDTQYF. The CDR3 coding sequence is TGTGCCAGCAGCTTACGGACTAGCGGGGTGCAAGATACGCAGTATTTT. The variable domain in full, completed from reference TRBV5-4 and TRBJ2-3, reads ETGVTQSPTHLIKTRGQQVTLRCSSQSGHNTVSWYQQALGQGPQFIFQYYREEENGRGNFPPRFSGLQFPNYSSELNVNALELDDSALYLCASSLRTSGVQDTQYFGPGTRLTVL.

This clone was recorded a few times. The chain links TRBV6-5 to TRBJ1-1; 8 bases are a match to TRBD1. V was clipped by 8 bases and J by 1 base; unmatched bases: 6. CDR3 size: 14 residues. In germline, CDR1 is MNHEY, CDR2 SVGAGI. The CDR3: CASLRGTGNTEAFF. The CDR3 DNA follows: TGTGCCAGCCTGAGGGGGACAGGGAACACTGAAGCTTTCTTT.

The chain uses TRBV5-1 and TRBJ2-5; 11 bases match TRBD1. CDR1 is SGHRS, CDR2 YFSETQ, per germline. Unmatched junction bases numbered 7, after V lost 4 bases and J lost 5 bases. CDR3 length equals 15 residues. The CDR3 reads CASSTGQGARETQYF. The CDR3 bases are TGCGCCAGCAGCACTGGACAGGGGGCGAGGGAGACCCAGTACTTC.

J is TRBJ2-5 and V is TRBV9; TRBD2 matches at 8 bases. J was trimmed by 5 bases and V by 0 bases; bases with no gene match: 15. CDR1 and CDR2 (germline): SGDLS, YYNGEE. The CDR3 has 18 amino acids. For the CDR3, the DNA is TGTGCCAGCAGCGTAGGGATAGCGGGACTGTCTATTGGGGAGACCCAGTACTTC. Translation gives CASSVGIAGLSIGETQYF.

V is TRBV7-9 and J is TRBJ2-5; TRBD2 agrees at 11 bases. Losses at the gene ends were 3 bases for V and 3 bases for J; bases not matched to a gene: 3. The CDR3 consists of 15 residues. Looked up from germline, CDR1 is SEHNR and CDR2 is FQNEAQ (reference sequence). In nucleotides, the CDR3 is TGTGCCAGCAGCTTGAAACTAGCGGGGGAAGAGACCCAGTACTTC. Translation: CASSLKLAGEETQYF.

In DNA form, the CDR3 reads TGTGCCAGCGTTACGGTAGCGGACTACAATGAGCAGTTCTTC. This translates into CASVTVADYNEQFF. V usage is TRBV7-9 and J usage is TRBJ2-1, with a possible D match to TRBD2 (6 bases). This CDR3 contains 14 residues. The V end lost 8 bases, the J end lost 3 bases, and 14 bases lay between the germline ends. Germline CDR1 reads SEHNR; CDR2 reads FQNEAQ (reference sequence).

The J gene is TRBJ1-3, the V gene TRBV7-6; 8 bases map to TRBD1. This CDR3 has 16 residues. Germline trimming cut 4 bases from V and 0 bases from J; bases unmatched to any gene: 5. Germline CDR1 reads SGHVS; CDR2 reads FNYEAQ. This CDR3 reads CASSSFQGASGNTIYF. The CDR3 DNA reads TGTGCCAGCAGCTCCTTTCAGGGGGCCTCTGGAAACACCATATATTTT.

V usage is TRBV7-2 and J usage is TRBJ2-5; 10 positions agree with TRBD2. There are 16 residues in the CDR3. Trimming cost V 2 bases and J 5 bases; bases outside gene matches: 8. Germline V gene sequence: CDR1 SGHTA, CDR2 FQGNSA. CDR3 amino acids: CASSLWTSGILETQYF. CDR3 nucleotides: TGTGCCAGCAGCTTATGGACTAGCGGTATCCTCGAGACCCAGTACTTC.

The chain has TRBV4-3 and TRBJ2-7, with 8 bases identical to TRBD1. This CDR3 region has 18 residues. In germline, CDR1 is LGHNA, CDR2 YSLEER. Trimming took 4 bases from V and 3 from J; bases not matched to a gene: 17. CDR3 sequence reads: CASSLHRVSGGGYYEQYF. Written as DNA, the CDR3 is TGCGCCAGCAGCCTCCATAGGGTGTCAGGGGGCGGTTACTACGAGCAGTACTTC.

Only one count was recorded for this clone. V usage is TRBV28 and J usage is TRBJ1-2, with D tentatively TRBD1 (5 bases). The V end was cut by 5 bases, the J end by 2 bases, with 12 bases between. The CDR3 extends over 14 amino acids. CDR1 and CDR2 from the germline V gene are MDHEN and SYDVKM. The CDR3 sequence is CASSPQTANYGYTF. CDR3 bases: TGTGCCAGCAGTCCCCAGACAGCCAACTATGGCTACACCTTC.

This clone was detected once. V and J are TRBV19 and TRBJ2-7; the match to TRBD2 covers 7 bases. Germline V CDR1 and CDR2: LNHDA, SQIVND (reference sequence). J lost 0 bases, V lost 3 bases, and 8 bases had no gene match. The CDR3 length is 16 residues. DNA of the CDR3: TGTGCCAGTAGTATCGACTCTAGCGGAAACTCCTACGAGCAGTACTTC. Residues: CASSIDSSGNSYEQYF.

This sequence joins TRBV15 and TRBJ1-1; possible D gene TRBD1, 5 bases. CDR3 size: 14 residues. Germline V gene data show CDR1 as LNHNV and CDR2 as YYDKDF (reference sequence). V lost 5 bases to trimming and J lost 1 base, with 11 bases between them. The CDR3 spells CATSQGLSNTEAFF. Written as DNA, the CDR3 is TGTGCCACCAGCCAGGGACTTTCGAACACTGAAGCTTTCTTT.

This chain links TRBV6-6 with TRBJ2-2; 7 bases are shared with TRBD1. The ends lost 2 bases at V and 2 bases at J; junction bases unmatched: 5. The length of the CDR3 is 16 residues. From germline, CDR1 is MNHNY and CDR2 SVGAGI (reference sequence). For the CDR3, the DNA is TGTGCCAGCAGTTACCTGACAGGGTTTAACACCGGGGAGCTGTTTTTT. Translation gives CASSYLTGFNTGELFF.

The chain carries TRBV21-1 and TRBJ2-7; the table's D gene call, TRBD2, was not cross checked with the DNA. TRBV21-1 is a pseudogene segment. This CDR3 spans 16 amino acids. The CDR3 DNA is TGTGCCAGCAGCAAGCGGCGCCACGGGAGTTTCTACGAGCAGTACTTC. It encodes CASSKRRHGSFYEQYF.

About this clone: The sample contains more than one DNA sequence encoding this CDR3. The chain combines TRBV5-1 with TRBJ2-3; 12 bases map to TRBD2. J lost 3 bases, V lost 4 bases, and 6 bases had no gene match. CDR1 is SGHRS, CDR2 YFSETQ, per germline. The CDR3 length is 16 residues. The CDR3 coding sequence is TGCGCCAGCAGCCTACGGACTAGCGGGGATACAGATACGCAGTATTTT. Translation gives CASSLRTSGDTDTQYF.

The V call is TRBV11-3, the J call TRBJ2-2; TRBD2 might be the D (6 bases). Germline assignment: CDR1 SGHNT and CDR2 YENEEA. V gave up 6 bases and J gave up 0 bases, with 14 bases separating them. The CDR3 contains 16 residues. CDR3 in amino acids: CASSSRGRSNTGELFF. In DNA form, the CDR3 reads TGTGCCAGCAGTTCCCGGGGGAGATCGAACACCGGGGAGCTGTTTTTT.

In this sample, this clone turned up a few times. The CDR3 loop reads CASSTNRELYEQYF. The CDR3 region has the DNA TGTGCCAGCAGTACAAACAGGGAGCTCTACGAGCAGTACTTC. V is TRBV28 and J is TRBJ2-7; a possible D gene is TRBD1 (6 bases). This CDR3 is built from 14 residues. The germline V gene has CDR1 MDHEN and CDR2 SYDVKM. V gave up 5 bases and J gave up 3 bases, with 14 bases separating them.

The chain joins TRBV30 to TRBJ2-6; TRBD1 matches at 7 bases. CDR1 and CDR2 from the germline V gene are GTSNPN and SVGIG (reference sequence). The CDR3 loop spans 16 amino acids. V lost 7 bases and J lost 0; bases outside the gene matches: 9. CDR3 coding DNA: TGTGCCTTAAGGGGGCCCTCTCCCTCTGGGGCCAACGTCCTGACTTTC. It encodes CALRGPSPSGANVLTF.

The V gene is TRBV6-1, the J gene TRBJ2-5; TRBD1 agrees at 11 bases. Trimming cost V 1 base and J 5 bases; bases outside gene matches: 9. The germline CDR1 and CDR2 sequences are MNHNS and SASEGT. The CDR3 has 17 amino acids. The CDR3 nucleotides are TGTGCCAGCAGTGAAGGTCTGGACAGGGGGCCGTGGGAGACCCAGTACTTC. Its translation: CASSEGLDRGPWETQYF.

The chain combines TRBV7-8 with TRBJ1-4, with no clear D. Trimming removed 5 bases from V and 7 bases from J, with 14 bases in between. Germline CDR1 is SGHVS and CDR2 is FQNEAQ. The CDR3 length is 14 residues. In DNA, the CDR3 is TGTGCCAGCAGCAGCCATATCAGGTCTGAAAAACTGTTTTTT. Residues: CASSSHIRSEKLFF.

The chain uses TRBV15 and TRBJ2-1, with D unresolved. The CDR3 length is 13 residues. Per the germline V gene, CDR1 is LNHNV and CDR2 is YYDKDF (reference sequence). Trimming stripped 3 bases from V and 5 bases from J, with 8 bases between. Here the CDR3 reads CATSSRRDNEQFF. The CDR3 DNA reads as TGTGCCACCAGCAGTCGCCGGGACAATGAGCAGTTCTTC. The full variable domain, with the rest looked up from reference TRBV15 and TRBJ2-1, is DAMVIQNPRYQVTQFGKPVTLSCSQTLNHNVMYWYQQKSSQAPKLLFHYYDKDFNNEADTPDNFQSRRPNTSFCFLDIRSPGLGDTAMYLCATSSRRDNEQFFGPGTRLTVL.